The 28 T cell receptor beta chains below all came from one sample that was sequenced in a study of T cell repertoires in cytomegalovirus infection. TCRdb re-called the reads with MiXCR, one entry per CDR3 protein. The sample has roughly 760,000 distinct CDR3 sequences; 35% to 45% are singletons. Sequencing was carried out using PBMCs. The receptors were gathered from a human donor in good health (CMV status not recorded). Some clones in this sample may be carry-over from other donors' samples.

The V and J genes are TRBV30 and TRBJ2-7; D call uncertain. The CDR3 totals 12 residues. CDR1 is GTSNPN and CDR2 is SVGIG in the germline V gene (reference sequence). V was shortened by 0 bases and J by 5 bases, with 8 bases between the two germline ends. The CDR3 spells CAWSVQVNEQYF. The DNA of the CDR3 is TGTGCCTGGAGTGTCCAGGTTAACGAGCAGTACTTC.

V gene TRBV9 combines with J gene TRBJ2-1, with TRBD2 matching 10 bases. Germline CDR1 is SGDLS and CDR2 is YYNGEE. The CDR3 totals 16 residues. The junction had 11 bases not matched to a gene; V was cut back by 5 bases and J by 6 bases. CDR3 amino acids: CASRPEGAGGPNEQFF. The CDR3 DNA is TGTGCCAGCAGACCCGAGGGAGCGGGAGGGCCCAATGAGCAGTTCTTC.

This clonotype was observed a few times. The V gene is TRBV4-1, the J gene TRBJ2-2; no firm D call. Germline V gene lookup returns CDR1 MGHRA and CDR2 YSYEKL. The ends were cut back, 0 bases at V and 4 bases at J, with 12 bases in the middle. There are 16 residues in the CDR3. The CDR3 reads CASSQDRVRPTGELFF. As DNA, the CDR3 is TGCGCCAGCAGCCAAGATCGTGTCAGGCCCACCGGGGAGCTGTTTTTT.

This clonotype was picked up a small number of times. The V gene is TRBV20-1, the J gene TRBJ2-3; D possibly uses TRBD1 or TRBD2 (5 bases each). Germline CDR1 is DFQATT and CDR2 is SNEGSKA (reference sequence). The CDR3 has 13 residues. Trimming stripped 6 bases from V and 0 bases from J, with 10 bases between. DNA of the CDR3: TGCAGTGCCGCCCGGGACAGCACAGATACGCAGTATTTT. As protein: CSAARDSTDTQYF.

This clonotype was seen a handful of times. This chain links TRBV7-6 with TRBJ2-1; D may be TRBD2 (5 bases). Trimming took 5 bases from V and 7 from J, leaving 18 bases between them. This CDR3 has 15 residues. The germline CDR1 and CDR2 sequences are SGHVS and FNYEAQ. In nucleotides, the CDR3 is TGTGCCAGCAGCCCTACGGGATTCGCCAGAAATGAGCAGTTCTTC. Translation gives CASSPTGFARNEQFF. The entire variable domain, with the rest obtained from reference TRBV7-6 and TRBJ2-1, is as follows: GAGVSQSPRYKVTKRGQDVALRCDPISGHVSLYWYRQALGQGPEFLTYFNYEAQQDKSGLPNDRFSAERPEGSISTLTIQRTEQRDSAMYRCASSPTGFARNEQFFGPGTRLTVL.

This clonotype was observed a few times. The V and J genes are TRBV28 and TRBJ2-1; D uncertain. Trimming took off 5 bases at V and 3 bases at J, with 14 bases between the two ends. This CDR3 has 15 amino acids. In germline, CDR1 is MDHEN, CDR2 SYDVKM. The CDR3 loop is CASSPPKPGYNEQFF. The CDR3 DNA sequence: TGTGCCAGCAGTCCTCCCAAACCTGGCTACAATGAGCAGTTCTTC.

This rearrangement joins TRBV12-3 or TRBV12-4 to TRBJ2-7, with TRBD1 identical over 9 bases. The CDR3 sequence is 16 residues long. The junction had 8 bases not matched to a gene; V was cut back by 3 bases and J by 2 bases. CDR3 sequence (DNA): TGTGCCAGCAGTTTTACTGGGGACAGGGACCCCTACGAGCAGTACTTC. Its translation: CASSFTGDRDPYEQYF.

This clonotype occurred a few times. The chain uses TRBV7-6 and TRBJ2-2, with D uncertain. V gave up 6 bases and J gave up 7 bases, with 12 bases separating them. The CDR3 totals 13 residues. Germline CDR1 and CDR2: SGHVS and FNYEAQ. In DNA form, the CDR3 reads TGTGCCAGCAGTCCCGCTGGGGTCGGGGAGCTGTTTTTT. Its protein is CASSPAGVGELFF.

This clonotype was seen only a few times. This chain uses TRBV4-1 with TRBJ2-3; the D gene is possibly TRBD1 (6 bases). Germline V gene data show CDR1 as MGHRA and CDR2 as YSYEKL. The CDR3 consists of 14 residues. Between the trimmed V and J ends, which lost 0 bases and 6 bases, there was a span of 10 bases. The CDR3, as DNA: TGCGCCAGCAGCCAAGATTCAGGGGCCGATACGCAGTATTTT. As protein: CASSQDSGADTQYF.

This chain links TRBV29-1 with TRBJ2-7; 10 nucleotides agree with TRBD1. V gave up 6 bases and J gave up 5 bases; unmatched junction bases: 4. CDR3 size: 12 residues. Germline CDR1 is SQVTM and CDR2 is ANQGSEA. The CDR3 here is CSVRTGGNEQYF. As DNA, the CDR3 is TGCAGCGTCCGGACAGGGGGGAACGAGCAGTACTTC.

This clonotype turned up a few times. This chain uses TRBV7-6 with TRBJ1-1; D is unresolved. Trimming left V 0 bases short and J 7 bases short, with 12 bases between. Germline loops: CDR1 SGHVS, CDR2 FNYEAQ. This CDR3 contains 14 residues. CDR3 residues: CASSLALGRNEAFF. In nucleotides, the CDR3 is TGTGCCAGCAGCTTAGCGCTCGGCCGGAATGAAGCTTTCTTT.

The chain is built from TRBV4-3 and TRBJ1-5; D gene uncertain. CDR3 length: 17 residues. V was shortened by 1 base and J by 0 bases, with 13 bases between the two germline ends. Per germline, CDR1 LGHNA and CDR2 YSLEER. CDR3 sequence (DNA): TGCGCCAGCAGCCAAGTAGGCCAGATCTATAGCAATCAGCCCCAGCATTTT. Amino acids: CASSQVGQIYSNQPQHF.

This clonotype appeared many times. The chain is built from TRBV7-9 and TRBJ2-6; no clear D. V was pared by 3 bases and J by 1 base, with 7 bases between. The CDR3 has 15 residues. Germline CDR1 reads SEHNR; CDR2 reads FQNEAQ (reference sequence). Here the CDR3 reads CASSLMESGANVLTF. Here the CDR3 DNA reads TGTGCCAGCAGCTTGATGGAGTCTGGGGCCAACGTCCTGACTTTC.

The chain carries TRBV15 and TRBJ2-5, with D possibly being TRBD2 (5 bases). Per the germline V gene, CDR1 is LNHNV and CDR2 is YYDKDF (reference sequence). This CDR3 spans 14 amino acids. The V end was cut by 0 bases, the J end by 7 bases, with 12 bases between. CDR3 in amino acids: CATSRDDGDGTQYF. Here the CDR3 DNA reads TGTGCCACCAGCAGAGATGACGGGGATGGGACCCAGTACTTC.

This clonotype has just one count. The final CDR3 position lacks the conserved phenylalanine or tryptophan, pointing to a likely read error. The rearrangement joins TRBV12-3 or TRBV12-4 to TRBJ2-5, with TRBD2 as a possible D gene (7 bases). CDR3 size: 15 residues. Between the trimmed V and J ends, which lost 7 bases and 5 bases, there was a span of 20 bases. Here the CDR3 reads CASNLGGGAHETQYL. The CDR3 nucleotides read TGTGCCAGCAATCTGGGGGGGGGGGCCCATGAGACCCAGTACTTA.

The rearrangement joins TRBV5-6 to TRBJ2-1, with D maybe TRBD2 (6 bases). This CDR3 has 16 residues. V was clipped by 2 bases and J by 10 bases, with 22 bases between them. CDR1 is SGHDT, CDR2 YYEEEE, per germline. This chain's CDR3 is CASSFLRDSQSTEQFF. CDR3 nucleotides: TGTGCCAGCAGCTTCTTACGGGACTCCCAGTCGACGGAGCAGTTCTTC. Drawing the rest from reference TRBV5-6 and TRBJ2-1, the complete variable domain is DAGVTQSPTHLIKTRGQQVTLRCSPKSGHDTVSWYQQALGQGPQFIFQYYEEEERQRGNFPDRFSGHQFPNYSSELNVNALLLGDSALYLCASSFLRDSQSTEQFFGPGTRLTVL.

This clonotype turned up a few times. The CDR3 sequence is CASSLQGYSPLHF. CDR3 nucleotide sequence: TGTGCCAGCAGTTTACAGGGTTATTCACCCCTCCACTTT. The V call is TRBV12-3 or TRBV12-4, the J call TRBJ1-6; a possible D gene is TRBD1 (5 bases). The CDR3 extends over 13 amino acids. V lost 2 bases and J 8 bases, leaving 7 bases between the germline ends.

The chain links TRBV28 to TRBJ1-2; no clear D. The CDR3 is 14 amino acids. V dropped 5 bases and J dropped 4 bases, with 14 bases sitting between them. Germline CDR1 MDHEN, CDR2 SYDVKM. The CDR3 loop is CASSRFGDFYGYTF. The CDR3 coding sequence is TGTGCCAGCAGTAGATTTGGGGATTTCTATGGCTACACCTTC.

This chain links TRBV14 with TRBJ2-7; D might be TRBD1 or TRBD2, each matching 5 bases. V dropped 4 bases and J dropped 7 bases, with 14 bases sitting between them. This CDR3 comprises 13 residues. The germline V gene encodes CDR1 SGHDN and CDR2 FVKESK. CDR3 amino acids: CASSPVRGGEQYF. CDR3 in DNA: TGTGCCAGCAGCCCTGTTCGGGGCGGGGAGCAGTACTTC.

Written as DNA, the CDR3 is TGTGCCAGCAGTTATTACAGAAACTACGAGCAGTACTTC. It encodes CASSYYRNYEQYF. The chain recombines TRBV6-1 with TRBJ2-7, with unresolved D. The germline V and J ends were trimmed by 5 bases and 3 bases, with 11 bases remaining between them. Germline V gene sequence: CDR1 MNHNS, CDR2 SASEGT. The CDR3 covers 13 residues.

The chain carries TRBV7-8 and TRBJ2-3; 12 nucleotides align to TRBD2. This CDR3 comprises 18 residues. Germline V lookup: CDR1 SGHVS, CDR2 FQNEAQ. The V gene end was trimmed by 4 bases and the J gene end by 8 bases; junction bases not matched to a gene: 16. CDR3: CASSYRLAGVVVGGTQYF. The DNA of the CDR3 is TGTGCCAGCAGCTACAGACTAGCGGGGGTCGTCGTCGGGGGTACGCAGTATTTT.

CDR3 DNA: TGTGCCAGCAGCCCGCGAGACAGGGCGGGCGAGCAGTACTTC. Protein sequence: CASSPRDRAGEQYF. The chain recombines TRBV14 with TRBJ2-7; TRBD1 matches at 7 bases. Trimming removed 4 bases from V and 6 bases from J; junction bases left unmatched: 9. Germline assignment: CDR1 SGHDN and CDR2 FVKESK. CDR3 length: 14 amino acids.

This clonotype was seen a handful of times. This rearrangement joins TRBV7-9 to TRBJ2-7; D gene uncertain. The CDR3 loop spans 14 amino acids. Germline V gene lookup returns CDR1 SEHNR and CDR2 FQNEAQ (reference sequence). V gave up 10 bases and J gave up 3 bases, with 19 bases separating them. The CDR3 here is CAIISDGPNYEQYF. The CDR3 DNA reads as TGTGCCATCATATCGGACGGACCAAACTACGAGCAGTACTTC.

The chain carries TRBV7-4 and TRBJ1-2; D is ambiguous. CDR3 length equals 15 residues. CDR1 and CDR2 (germline): SGHVT, SQSDAQ. The V gene lost 3 bases and the J gene lost 1 base, with 12 bases spanning the gap. This chain's CDR3 is CASSLALSGNYGYTF. For the CDR3, the DNA is TGTGCCAGCAGCTTGGCCCTTAGTGGTAACTATGGCTACACCTTC.

This clonotype was detected a few times. The gene calls are TRBV7-3 and TRBJ1-6, with TRBD1 matching 11 bases. Germline lookup yields CDR1 SGHTA and CDR2 FQGTGA. J was trimmed by 2 bases and V by 1 base; bases with no gene match: 1. CDR3 size: 17 residues. CDR3 in amino acids: CASSLMGQGAYNSPLHF. CDR3 sequence (DNA): TGTGCCAGCAGCTTAATGGGACAGGGGGCCTATAATTCACCCCTCCACTTT.

The chain uses TRBV30 and TRBJ2-3; D ambiguous. CDR1 GTSNPN and CDR2 SVGIG come from the germline V gene (reference sequence). The CDR3 is 11 amino acids. Trimming shortened V by 4 bases and J by 4 bases, and 6 bases separated the two germline ends. CDR3 bases: TGTGCCTGGACGGTTGCAGATACGCAGTATTTT. This translates into CAWTVADTQYF.

This clonotype was detected many times. The rearrangement links TRBV7-2 to TRBJ2-3; a weak D match, TRBD2 (6 bases). This CDR3 region has 15 residues. Per the germline V gene, CDR1 is SGHTA and CDR2 is FQGNSA. V lost 5 bases and J lost 6, with 18 bases in between. The CDR3 reads CASSIMGPGGDTQYF. CDR3 in DNA: TGTGCCAGCAGCATCATGGGCCCCGGAGGGGATACGCAGTATTTT.

This clonotype was recorded at least ten times. The chain has TRBV12-3 or TRBV12-4 and TRBJ2-2; D ambiguous. The CDR3 is 11 amino acids. V lost 2 bases to trimming and J lost 7 bases, with 2 bases between them. CDR3 residues: CASSLIGELFF. CDR3 DNA sequence: TGTGCCAGCAGTTTAATCGGGGAGCTGTTTTTT.